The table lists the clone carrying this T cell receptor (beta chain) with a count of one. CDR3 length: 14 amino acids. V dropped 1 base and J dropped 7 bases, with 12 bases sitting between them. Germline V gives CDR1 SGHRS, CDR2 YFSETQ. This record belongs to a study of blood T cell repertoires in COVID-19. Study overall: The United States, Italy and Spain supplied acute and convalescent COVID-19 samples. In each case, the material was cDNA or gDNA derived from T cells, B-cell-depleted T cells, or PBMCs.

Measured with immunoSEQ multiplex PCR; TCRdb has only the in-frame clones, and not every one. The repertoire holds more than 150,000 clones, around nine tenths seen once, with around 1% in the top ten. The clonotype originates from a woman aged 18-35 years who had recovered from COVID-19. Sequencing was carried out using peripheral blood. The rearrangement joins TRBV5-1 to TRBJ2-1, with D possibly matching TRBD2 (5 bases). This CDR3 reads CASSLFNRGNEQFF. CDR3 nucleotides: TGCGCCAGCAGCTTGTTTAATCGCGGGAATGAGCAGTTCTTC. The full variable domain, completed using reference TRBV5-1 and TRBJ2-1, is KAGVTQTPRYLIKTRGQQVTLSCSPISGHRSVSWYQQTPGQGLQFLFEYFSETQRNKGNFPGRFSGRQFSNSRSEMNVSTLELGDSALYLCASSLFNRGNEQFFGPGTRLTVL.